The TCR beta chain under discussion was sequenced for a study of blood T cell repertoires in COVID-19. Overall study: The samples span acute and convalescent COVID-19 from the United States, Italy and Spain.

Germline V gene lookup returns CDR1 SGDLS and CDR2 YYNGEE. V lost 1 base to trimming and J lost 6 bases; unmatched junction nucleotides: 10. The CDR3 runs 16 residues. The repertoire was sequenced with immunoSEQ multiplex PCR; TCRdb's copy has only in-frame clones and lacks some. The sample yields roughly 24,000 clones, approximately 91% seen once. This sequence was found in a woman in her 70s with active COVID-19. This sequence joins TRBV9 and TRBJ2-3, with 8 bases aligning to TRBD2. Sequenced material: peripheral blood. CDR3 amino acids: CASSVRSRGASDTQYF. In nucleotides, the CDR3 is TGTGCCAGCAGCGTACGGTCGCGGGGGGCCTCGGATACGCAGTATTTT.